Sequencing of this TCR beta chain was carried out in a study of T cells in Graves' hyperthyroidism and ophthalmopathy. Each person with ophthalmopathy scored at least 3 on the Clinical Activity Score, reached NOSPECS grade 4 or higher, and had been ill under 3 months. PBMCs stemmed from more than 7.5 ml fresh peripheral blood. This CDR3 comprises 13 residues. V was shortened by 6 bases and J by 5 bases, with 13 bases between the two germline ends. This clonotype came up many times. Amplification yielded TCR beta CDR3 regions, with RNA transcripts as the source. TCR CDR3 underwent first-round RT-PCR with the HTBI primer set. From the multiplex PCR reads, TCRdb called clonotypes with MiXCR, one entry per CDR3 protein. The sample carries about 380,000 distinct CDR3 sequences, roughly 20% recorded once.

The V gene is TRBV12-3 or TRBV12-4, the J gene TRBJ1-2; D gene uncertain. The sequence was collected from a young man with Graves' ophthalmopathy. The sample taken for sequencing was blood. CDR3 nucleotides: TGTGCCAGCAGCCCAGGCCTTGGGTATGGCTACACCTTC. It yields the protein CASSPGLGYGYTF.